This entry is about one TCR beta chain. TCR beta CDR3 regions were amplified from RNA. In the first-round RT-PCR of the TCR CDR3, the HTBI primer set was used. Each CDR3 protein gets one entry after TCRdb re-called the multiplex PCR reads with MiXCR. The table shows hundreds of thousands of distinct CDR3 sequences, with just under 20% occurring only once. These data originate in a study of T cells in Graves' hyperthyroidism and ophthalmopathy. CDR1 and CDR2 from the germline V gene are LNHNV and YYDKDF (reference sequence). CDR3 length: 16 amino acids. The V and J ends lost 9 bases and 0 bases, in that order; junction bases with no gene match: 7. Clinical symptoms, serum thyroxine and TRAb, thyroid ultrasound and orbital computed tomography together formed the diagnostic basis.

The specimen sequenced was blood. The chain combines TRBV15 with TRBJ1-4; TRBD1 aligns across 10 bases. This receptor was taken from a man aged 35 to 55 with Graves' ophthalmopathy. CDR3 sequence: CATTRDRGSTNEKLFF. The CDR3, as DNA: TGTGCCACGACCCGGGACAGGGGCTCAACTAATGAAAAACTGTTTTTT.